These 32 T cell receptor beta chains originate from one sample sequenced in a study of CD8+ T cells in alopecia areata. RNA was extracted and reverse transcribed into cDNA as the sequencing template. Profiled with immunoSEQ multiplex PCR; TCRdb holds only in-frame clones, not every one. Of 110,000 to 150,000 clones listed, around 58% are singletons. The material was CD4+ T cells sorted from blood, obtained at week 0. These receptor sequences come from a human donor with alopecia areata.

The chain is built from TRBV30 and TRBJ1-5, with 8 bases lining up with TRBD1. V shed 1 base and J 6 bases; nucleotides not matched to a gene: 2. This CDR3 has 13 amino acids. CDR1 and CDR2 from the germline V gene are GTSNPN and SVGIG (reference sequence). CDR3 in amino acids: CAWSGQGAQPQHF. The CDR3 DNA reads TGTGCCTGGAGTGGGCAGGGGGCTCAGCCCCAGCATTTT.

This clone was found a few times. The chain employs TRBV29-1 and TRBJ1-2, with 9 positions matching TRBD1. The CDR3 has 12 residues. The germline CDR1 and CDR2 sequences are SQVTM and ANQGSEA. Trimming at V came to 7 bases and at J to 6 bases, leaving 6 bases not matched to a gene. CDR3 residues: CSAHRTGDGYTF. The CDR3 DNA reads TGCAGCGCGCACCGGACAGGGGATGGCTACACCTTC.

This clone has more than one count but fewer than ten. J is TRBJ2-2 and V is TRBV11-1; a possible D gene is TRBD1 (6 bases). Germline lookup yields CDR1 SGHAT and CDR2 FQDESV (reference sequence). The CDR3 spans 14 residues. The ends were cut back, 6 bases at V and 5 bases at J, with 13 bases in the middle. This chain's CDR3 is CASRPDQGTGELFF. The CDR3 region has the DNA TGTGCCAGCAGACCGGATCAGGGGACCGGGGAGCTGTTTTTT.

This clone appeared once. V and J are TRBV29-1 and TRBJ1-6; 9 positions match TRBD1. This CDR3 has 14 amino acids. CDR1 and CDR2 (germline): SQVTM, ANQGSEA. Germline trimming cut 4 bases from V and 9 bases from J; bases unmatched to any gene: 7. The CDR3 loop is CSVGEGQGSSPLHF. In DNA, the CDR3 is TGCAGCGTTGGGGAGGGACAGGGCTCTTCACCCCTCCACTTT.

This clone has more than one count but fewer than ten. This chain joins TRBV29-1 and TRBJ2-2, with D unclear. The germline V gene encodes CDR1 SQVTM and CDR2 ANQGSEA. The CDR3 has 13 residues. Trimming stripped 3 bases from V and 3 bases from J, with 8 bases between. As DNA, the CDR3 is TGCAGCGTTGATGCTAGGCACACCGGGGAGCTGTTTTTT. Residues: CSVDARHTGELFF.

Notes on this clone: The sample has other DNA sequences that encode this CDR3 too. The chain uses TRBV7-2 and TRBJ2-2; D perhaps matches TRBD1 (5 bases). CDR3 length equals 14 residues. Trimming took off 2 bases at V and 1 base at J, with 5 bases between the two ends. In germline, CDR1 is SGHTA, CDR2 FQGNSA. In DNA, the CDR3 is TGTGCCAGCAGCTTACAGGGGAACACCGGGGAGCTGTTTTTT. Its protein is CASSLQGNTGELFF.

The V call is TRBV5-1, the J call TRBJ2-5; TRBD1 matches at 7 bases. Germline V gene lookup returns CDR1 SGHRS and CDR2 YFSETQ. The CDR3 consists of 13 residues. The V gene end was trimmed by 5 bases and the J gene end by 3 bases; junction bases not matched to a gene: 4. CDR3 amino acids: CASSPGTEETQYF. CDR3 nucleotide sequence: TGCGCCAGCAGTCCCGGGACAGAAGAGACCCAGTACTTC.

This chain uses TRBV5-6 with TRBJ1-2; TRBD1 is a possible D gene (6 bases). The germline V and J ends were trimmed by 0 bases and 8 bases, with 11 bases remaining between them. The length of the CDR3 is 13 residues. The germline gives CDR1 SGHDT, CDR2 YYEEEE. The CDR3, as DNA: TGTGCCAGCAGCTTGGGCCGGGGGCGAGGCTACACCTTC. It codes for CASSLGRGRGYTF. The whole variable domain, filled in from reference TRBV5-6 and TRBJ1-2, reads DAGVTQSPTHLIKTRGQQVTLRCSPKSGHDTVSWYQQALGQGPQFIFQYYEEEERQRGNFPDRFSGHQFPNYSSELNVNALLLGDSALYLCASSLGRGRGYTFGSGTRLTVV.

This clone has just a few counts. The chain uses TRBV29-1 and TRBJ2-5; possibly TRBD1 for D (6 bases). Between the trimmed V and J ends, which lost 7 bases and 0 bases, there was a span of 9 bases. Germline CDR1 SQVTM, CDR2 ANQGSEA. This CDR3 is built from 12 residues. The CDR3 sequence: CSEQGYQETQYF. CDR3 nucleotides: TGCAGCGAACAGGGTTACCAAGAGACCCAGTACTTC.

The chain is built from TRBV4-3 and TRBJ1-2; possible D gene TRBD1, 5 bases. Looked up from germline, CDR1 is LGHNA and CDR2 is YSLEER. Trimming pared 1 base from V and 4 bases from J, leaving 10 bases between. CDR3 size: 14 residues. CDR3 loop: CASSQGKGSYGYTF. The DNA for the CDR3 is TGCGCCAGCAGCCAAGGCAAGGGGAGCTATGGCTACACCTTC.

The rearrangement links TRBV9 to TRBJ1-5; D is uncertain. Germline-derived CDR1 and CDR2 are SGDLS and YYNGEE. The length of the CDR3 is 15 residues. Deletions cut 0 bases from V and 3 bases from J, with 10 bases between. The CDR3 DNA reads as TGTGCCAGCAGCGTAGATGAGGGTTCCAATCAGCCCCAGCATTTT. Translation gives CASSVDEGSNQPQHF.

The chain employs TRBV2 and TRBJ1-1; D not resolved. V was pared by 4 bases and J by 1 base, with 7 bases between. This CDR3 contains 13 residues. Germline-derived CDR1 and CDR2 are SNHLY and FYNNEI. As DNA, the CDR3 is TGTGCCAGCAGTGTGGTGGGGAACACTGAAGCTTTCTTT. Translated, it gives CASSVVGNTEAFF.

This clone was picked up a small number of times. The rearrangement joins TRBV28 to TRBJ2-3, with D perhaps matching TRBD1 or TRBD2 (6 bases each). V was pared by 7 bases and J by 6 bases, with 20 bases between. CDR1 is MDHEN, CDR2 SYDVKM, per germline. The CDR3 extends over 15 amino acids. DNA of the CDR3: TGTGCCAGCAATGGTCCCCAGGGGAGGTCGGATACGCAGTATTTT. Translated, it gives CASNGPQGRSDTQYF.

The gene calls are TRBV18 and TRBJ1-2; D perhaps matches TRBD1 (6 bases). Trimming left V 0 bases short and J 8 bases short, with 16 bases between. This CDR3 contains 15 residues. Germline V gives CDR1 KGHSH, CDR2 LQKENI. CDR3 residues: CASSPPSGAVGGYTF. CDR3 sequence (DNA): TGTGCCAGCTCACCACCGTCAGGGGCCGTGGGGGGCTACACCTTC.

The genes are TRBV18 and TRBJ2-7; tentative D call: TRBD2 (5 bases). V was clipped by 2 bases and J by 3 bases, with 8 bases between them. Germline V gives CDR1 KGHSH, CDR2 LQKENI. The CDR3 is 13 residues long. CDR3 region: CASSPSGLYEQYF. In DNA form, the CDR3 reads TGTGCCAGCTCACCATCAGGACTCTACGAGCAGTACTTC.

The chain joins TRBV5-4 to TRBJ1-6, with a weak D call TRBD1 (6 bases). V lost 2 bases to trimming and J lost 9 bases, with 12 bases between them. There are 14 residues in the CDR3. Germline-derived CDR1 and CDR2 are SGHNT and YYREEE (reference sequence). CDR3 sequence reads: CASSFQGRGSPLHF. CDR3 nucleotide sequence: TGTGCCAGCAGCTTTCAGGGGAGAGGTTCACCCCTCCACTTT.

This rearrangement joins TRBV5-5 to TRBJ1-2; a possible D gene is TRBD1 (5 bases). Per the germline V gene, CDR1 is SGHKS and CDR2 is YYEKEE (reference sequence). V shed 0 bases and J shed 7 bases, with 19 bases lying between them. The CDR3 is 16 amino acids. DNA for the CDR3: TGTGCCAGCAGCTTGGCCTGGTCAGGGAGCCAACGTGGCTACACCTTC. Translation: CASSLAWSGSQRGYTF.

This rearrangement joins TRBV29-1 to TRBJ2-1, with 9 positions matching TRBD1. The V gene end was trimmed by 5 bases and the J gene end by 0 bases; junction bases not matched to a gene: 5. In germline, CDR1 is SQVTM, CDR2 ANQGSEA. This CDR3 spans 15 amino acids. The CDR3 sequence is CSVLPGQGSYNEQFF. CDR3 DNA sequence: TGCAGCGTTCTACCGGGACAGGGCTCCTACAATGAGCAGTTCTTC.

This clone turned up a few times. For the CDR3, the DNA is TGCGCCAGCAGTCTGGGAAAGGGGAGAGGAACACATGTACATGGCTACACCTTC. Residues: CASSLGKGRGTHVHGYTF. The chain uses TRBV23-1 and TRBJ1-2, with a possible D match to TRBD1 (5 bases). TRBV23-1 is reported as an ORF; its role is uncertain. This CDR3 region has 18 residues. V lost 4 bases and J 6 bases, leaving 27 bases between the germline ends.

The rearrangement joins TRBV4-3 to TRBJ2-2; the D gene is possibly TRBD2 (6 bases). Germline CDR1 reads LGHNA; CDR2 reads YSLEER. The V gene lost 1 base and the J gene lost 2 bases, with 8 bases spanning the gap. The length of the CDR3 is 15 residues. CDR3 bases: TGCGCCAGCAGCCAAGTTAGCGGTAACACCGGGGAGCTGTTTTTT. Protein sequence: CASSQVSGNTGELFF.

The chain joins TRBV6-5 to TRBJ1-2; D may be TRBD1 (5 bases). This CDR3 is built from 14 residues. V shed 4 bases and J shed 4 bases, with 13 bases lying between them. CDR1 and CDR2 (germline): MNHEY, SVGAGI. CDR3 nucleotide sequence: TGTGCCAGCAGTTCCCCCGGGACCGGCTATGGCTACACCTTC. Protein: CASSSPGTGYGYTF.

The chain employs TRBV20-1 and TRBJ2-7; the D call may be TRBD1 or TRBD2 (5 bases each). Germline CDR1 is DFQATT and CDR2 is SNEGSKA (reference sequence). The CDR3 extends over 11 amino acids. V was cut by 7 bases and J by 3 bases, with 10 bases left in between. In DNA, the CDR3 is TGCAGTGTCGAGGGGAACTACGAGCAGTACTTC. Translating it yields CSVEGNYEQYF.

The CDR3 DNA is TGTGCCATCAGTGAGTCCCAGGCTCAAGAGACCCAGTACTTC. The encoded protein is CAISESQAQETQYF. The chain links TRBV10-3 to TRBJ2-5; no reliable D call. The V gene's germline CDR1 is ENHRY and CDR2 SYGVKD. The CDR3 runs 14 residues. V lost 0 bases, J lost 2 bases, and 7 bases lay in between.

This clone appeared a few times. The CDR3 nucleotides read TGTGCCATCAGGACGACAGGCCCTTACACTGAAGCTTTCTTT. Residues: CAIRTTGPYTEAFF. The genes are TRBV10-3 and TRBJ1-1; tentatively, D is TRBD1 (6 bases). This CDR3 region has 14 residues. Trimming removed 6 bases from V and 3 bases from J, with 14 bases in between. Germline assignment: CDR1 ENHRY and CDR2 SYGVKD.

The V and J genes are TRBV19 and TRBJ1-2; 9 nucleotides match TRBD1. The ends lost 6 bases at V and 3 bases at J; junction bases unmatched: 5. Per the germline V gene, CDR1 is LNHDA and CDR2 is SQIVND (reference sequence). The CDR3 has 14 amino acids. The DNA for the CDR3 is TGTGCCAGTAGACGGGGACAGGGCGACTATGGCTACACCTTC. This encodes CASRRGQGDYGYTF.

The DNA for the CDR3 is TGTGCCACCGATGTTGGAACTTTAGAAGCTAACTATGGCTACACCTTC. Its translation: CATDVGTLEANYGYTF. The chain couples TRBV27 to TRBJ1-2; D remains ambiguous. V dropped 10 bases and J dropped 0 bases, with 21 bases sitting between them. The CDR3 has 16 residues. Germline lookup yields CDR1 MNHEY and CDR2 SMNVEV (reference sequence).

This clone has more than one count but fewer than ten. The chain joins TRBV29-1 to TRBJ1-1, with unresolved D. The CDR3 consists of 12 residues. V lost 4 bases and J lost 2, with 8 bases in between. From germline, CDR1 is SQVTM and CDR2 ANQGSEA. CDR3 coding DNA: TGCAGCGTTGTGGAGGCCAACACTGAAGCTTTCTTT. Its protein product is CSVVEANTEAFF.

This clone turned up a few times. Other DNA sequences of this sample code for an identical CDR3. The J gene is TRBJ2-2, the V gene TRBV29-1, with D tentatively TRBD1 (5 bases). The CDR3 is made up of 13 amino acids. In germline, CDR1 is SQVTM, CDR2 ANQGSEA. V lost 4 bases and J 1 base, leaving 7 bases between the germline ends. The CDR3 sequence is CSVGQMNTGELFF. In DNA form, the CDR3 reads TGCAGCGTTGGACAGATGAACACCGGGGAGCTGTTTTTT.

This CDR3 reads CASSRGAQKLFF. The CDR3 DNA sequence: TGTGCCAGCAGCCGCGGGGCGCAAAAACTGTTTTTT. The J gene is TRBJ1-4, the V gene TRBV7-9, with TRBD1 as a possible D gene (5 bases). The CDR3 consists of 12 residues. The germline V gene has CDR1 SEHNR and CDR2 FQNEAQ (reference sequence). Trimming took 5 bases from V and 9 from J, leaving 10 bases between them.

The chain carries TRBV4-2 and TRBJ1-1; 7 bases are shared with TRBD1. CDR3 length: 14 residues. V lost 6 bases and J lost 3; bases outside the gene matches: 7. Germline CDR1 and CDR2: LGHNA and YNFKEQ. Here the CDR3 DNA reads TGTGCCAGCAGTCGACAGGGAAGAGACACTGAAGCTTTCTTT. It translates to CASSRQGRDTEAFF.

The V and J genes are TRBV4-1 and TRBJ2-7; D is possibly TRBD2 (6 bases). The germline V gene has CDR1 MGHRA and CDR2 YSYEKL. Trimming shortened V by 1 base and J by 0 bases, and 10 bases separated the two germline ends. The CDR3 length is 15 residues. The CDR3 sequence is CASSQGGVVSYEQYF. The CDR3 nucleotides read TGCGCCAGCAGCCAAGGGGGGGTCGTCTCCTACGAGCAGTACTTC.

This clone was picked up a small number of times. The chain joins TRBV19 to TRBJ1-2; unclear D gene. This CDR3 has 12 amino acids. The V end was cut by 5 bases, the J end by 8 bases, with 12 bases between. Germline V CDR1 and CDR2: LNHDA, SQIVND (reference sequence). The CDR3 region has the DNA TGTGCCAGTAGTCCCGGCCTGGGAGGCTACACCTTC. Amino acids: CASSPGLGGYTF.